Following are 14 T cell receptor beta chains from one sample sequenced in a study of shared clonotypes between healthy human individuals. Measured with immunoSEQ multiplex PCR; TCRdb has only the in-frame clones, and not every one. The sample lists approximately 530,000 clones; 95% to 97% were seen once. The source material was naive CD4+ T cells sorted from blood. The subset was: CD45RA+ positively selected. The receptors originated from a woman aged 25 to 39 in good health.

The rearrangement links TRBV19 to TRBJ2-3; 9 positions agree with TRBD2. The germline V gene encodes CDR1 LNHDA and CDR2 SQIVND (reference sequence). V was pared by 6 bases and J by 5 bases, with 3 bases of the junction left unmatched. There are 13 residues in the CDR3. The CDR3 spells CASRGLAQDTQYF. Here the CDR3 DNA reads TGTGCCAGTAGGGGACTAGCTCAAGATACGCAGTATTTT.

This chain links TRBV6-5 with TRBJ2-5; D call uncertain. Germline CDR1 and CDR2: MNHEY and SVGAGI. Trimming cost V 5 bases and J 2 bases, with 12 bases left between them. This CDR3 contains 14 residues. Here the CDR3 reads CASSRRNPQETQYF. CDR3 nucleotides: TGTGCCAGCAGTCGTCGTAATCCACAAGAGACCCAGTACTTC.

The chain couples TRBV28 to TRBJ2-7; TRBD2 matches 15 bases. This CDR3 is built from 16 residues. V trimming: 4 bases; J trimming: 4 bases; junction bases outside the gene matches: 5. Germline-derived CDR1 and CDR2 are MDHEN and SYDVKM. The CDR3 is CASSSPGLAGGYEQYF. The CDR3 DNA reads TGTGCCAGCAGTTCACCCGGACTAGCGGGAGGGTACGAGCAGTACTTC.

This chain connects TRBV28 to TRBJ2-4; 12 nucleotides agree with TRBD2. The CDR3 is made up of 16 amino acids. The germline gives CDR1 MDHEN, CDR2 SYDVKM. The V and J ends lost 5 bases and 7 bases, in that order; junction bases with no gene match: 9. Here the CDR3 DNA reads TGTGCCAGCAGTCCTGGGCTAGCGGGAGGGAGGAACATTCAGTACTTC. Translated: CASSPGLAGGRNIQYF.

The chain has TRBV5-1 and TRBJ2-5; possibly TRBD1 for D (5 bases). The V end was cut by 0 bases, the J end by 7 bases, with 7 bases between. Germline CDR1 is SGHRS and CDR2 is YFSETQ. CDR3 length: 12 residues. CDR3 in amino acids: CASSLDTGTQYF. CDR3 DNA: TGCGCCAGCAGCTTGGACACAGGGACCCAGTACTTC.

The rearrangement joins TRBV5-1 to TRBJ2-6; D call uncertain. The germline CDR1 and CDR2 sequences are SGHRS and YFSETQ. The CDR3 runs 14 residues. V shed 1 base and J shed 3 bases, with 5 bases lying between them. CDR3 region: CASSLNLGANVLTF. In DNA form, the CDR3 reads TGCGCCAGCAGCTTGAATCTTGGGGCCAACGTCCTGACTTTC.

This clone was seen once. This sequence joins TRBV2 and TRBJ1-1; D may be TRBD1 (5 bases). The V end lost 6 bases, the J end lost 3 bases, and 11 bases lay between the germline ends. The CDR3 length is 13 residues. Germline V CDR1 and CDR2: SNHLY, FYNNEI. The CDR3 here is CASSGGSDTEAFF. The CDR3, as DNA: TGTGCCAGCAGCGGGGGTTCGGACACTGAAGCTTTCTTT.

This chain links TRBV23-1 with TRBJ2-5; D possibly corresponds to TRBD2 (6 bases). TRBV23-1 is an ORF for which the function is uncertain. V lost 6 bases to trimming and J lost 5 bases, with 13 bases between them. The CDR3 is made up of 13 amino acids. The CDR3 sequence is CASRRRVEETQYF. CDR3 sequence (DNA): TGCGCCAGCAGAAGGAGGGTGGAGGAGACCCAGTACTTC.

J is TRBJ1-1 and V is TRBV5-1; D is unclear. There are 14 residues in the CDR3. The germline V gene encodes CDR1 SGHRS and CDR2 YFSETQ. V was cut by 0 bases and J by 4 bases, with 10 bases left in between. As DNA, the CDR3 is TGCGCCAGCAGCTTGGTTGGGAAACCCACTGAAGCTTTCTTT. Its translation is CASSLVGKPTEAFF.

This clone occurred a few times. The genes are TRBV18 and TRBJ2-7; D is unresolved. The V gene lost 2 bases and the J gene lost 5 bases, with 7 bases spanning the gap. The CDR3 contains 12 residues. In germline, CDR1 is KGHSH, CDR2 LQKENI. CDR3 DNA sequence: TGTGCCAGCTCACCATCGCTCCACGAGCAGTACTTC. Encoded protein: CASSPSLHEQYF. Drawing the rest from reference TRBV18 and TRBJ2-7, the complete variable domain is NAGVMQNPRHLVRRRGQEARLRCSPMKGHSHVYWYRQLPEEGLKFMVYLQKENIIDESGMPKERFSAEFPKEGPSILRIQQVVRGDSAAYFCASSPSLHEQYFGPGTRLTVT.

The chain employs TRBV28 and TRBJ1-5; D remains ambiguous. Per germline, CDR1 MDHEN and CDR2 SYDVKM. CDR3 length: 18 amino acids. V gave up 1 base and J gave up 3 bases, with 19 bases separating them. In nucleotides, the CDR3 is TGTGCCAGCAGTTTATATGAACGGGTTCCGCAGGTCAATCAGCCCCAGCATTTT. Amino acid sequence: CASSLYERVPQVNQPQHF.

The CDR3 is CASSRLAGNGEQFF. The CDR3 DNA reads as TGTGCCAGCAGTCGACTAGCGGGAAACGGGGAGCAGTTCTTC. The chain employs TRBV28 and TRBJ2-1; 11 nucleotides agree with TRBD2. Trimming cost V 5 bases and J 10 bases; bases outside gene matches: 7. The CDR3 is 14 residues long. Per the germline V gene, CDR1 is MDHEN and CDR2 is SYDVKM.

As for this clone: The sample holds other DNA sequences that translate to the same CDR3. The V gene is TRBV28, the J gene TRBJ2-5, with 8 bases lining up with TRBD1. V trimming: 6 bases; J trimming: 3 bases; junction bases outside the gene matches: 3. Germline V CDR1 and CDR2: MDHEN, SYDVKM. The CDR3 is made up of 13 amino acids. In DNA, the CDR3 is TGTGCCAGCAGCTCGGGACAGGAAGAGACCCAGTACTTC. Translation: CASSSGQEETQYF.

J is TRBJ2-7 and V is TRBV6-6, with D perhaps TRBD1 or TRBD2 (5 bases each). The germline V gene has CDR1 MNHNY and CDR2 SVGAGI (reference sequence). V lost 8 bases and J 4 bases, leaving 12 bases between the germline ends. This CDR3 has 12 amino acids. The CDR3: CASGDPRYEQYF. CDR3 coding DNA: TGTGCCAGCGGGGACCCTCGGTACGAGCAGTACTTC.